Only a few counts were recorded for the clone carrying this T cell receptor (beta chain). The antigen is undetermined. This specimen comes from a study of cytotoxic CD8 clonotypes in ibrutinib-treated CLL. Overall study context: Partial responses totalled about 25 and complete responses 2; after median approximately 62 months, approximately 15 remained remitted and roughly twelve progressed. Findings and caveats of the study: An increase in clonality occurred at ibrutinib response, followed by a return toward baseline at progression. Patients had baseline clonality above age-matched healthy donors, and this clonality moved with circulating CD8+ T-cell counts.

Libraries were prepared by immunoSEQ multiplex PCR; TCRdb keeps only in-frame clonotypes and omits some of them. The sample records 130,000 or so clones, 80% to 90% being singletons. V shed 7 bases and J shed 4 bases, with 11 bases lying between them. CDR1 and CDR2 from the germline V gene are LNHDA and SQIVND (reference sequence). The CDR3 extends over 12 amino acids. The receptor's source is a human donor with chronic lymphocytic leukemia. The starting material was PBMCs, obtained after 24 months of ibrutinib treatment. The chain has TRBV19 and TRBJ2-7, with a possible D match to TRBD2 (5 bases). DNA for the CDR3: TGTGCCAGTATGGGAGAGCAATACGAGCAGTACTTC. Protein: CASMGEQYEQYF. The full variable domain, completed using reference TRBV19 and TRBJ2-7, is DGGITQSPKYLFRKEGQNVTLSCEQNLNHDAMYWYRQDPGQGLRLIYYSQIVNDFQKGDIAEGYSVSREKKESFPLTVTSAQKNPTAFYLCASMGEQYEQYFGPGTRLTVT.